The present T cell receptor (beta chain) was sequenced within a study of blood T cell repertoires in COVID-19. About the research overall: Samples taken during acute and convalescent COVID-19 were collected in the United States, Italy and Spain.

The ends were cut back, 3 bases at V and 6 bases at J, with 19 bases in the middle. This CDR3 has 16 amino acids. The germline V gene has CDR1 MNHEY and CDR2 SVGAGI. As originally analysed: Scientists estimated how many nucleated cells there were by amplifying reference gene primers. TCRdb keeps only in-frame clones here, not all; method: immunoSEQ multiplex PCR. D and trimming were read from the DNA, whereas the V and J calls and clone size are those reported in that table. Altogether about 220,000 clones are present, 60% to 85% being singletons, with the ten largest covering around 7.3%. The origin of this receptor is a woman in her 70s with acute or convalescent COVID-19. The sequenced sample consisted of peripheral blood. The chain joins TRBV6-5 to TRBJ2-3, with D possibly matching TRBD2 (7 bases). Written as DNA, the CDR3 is TGTGCCAGCAGTTATGATCAGCGGGGCCAGGGGGATACGCAGTATTTT. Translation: CASSYDQRGQGDTQYF.